The present T cell receptor beta chain was sequenced within a study of T cells in Graves' hyperthyroidism and ophthalmopathy. This clonotype was detected a few times. Using RNA transcripts as the source, TCR beta CDR3 regions were amplified. TCR CDR3 regions were first amplified by RT-PCR with HTBI primers. MiXCR, run by TCRdb on the multiplex PCR reads, gives a single entry per CDR3 protein. This sample yields around 300,000 distinct CDR3 sequences, of which 22% are seen a single time; roughly 60% belongs to the top ten. CDR3 length: 17 residues. With 3 bases clipped from V and 4 bases from J, the junction kept 9 bases outside the gene matches. Germline CDR1 is SGDLS and CDR2 is YYNGEE.

The chain employs TRBV9 and TRBJ2-1; 11 positions match TRBD2. The material sequenced was blood. The clonotype originates from a man under 40 with Graves' ophthalmopathy. The CDR3, as DNA: TGTGCCAGCAGCGGTGGTGGGTCTAGCGGGAGGTACAATGAGCAGTTCTTC. Its protein product is CASSGGGSSGRYNEQFF. The whole variable domain, remainder taken from reference TRBV9 and TRBJ2-1, is DSGVTQTPKHLITATGQRVTLRCSPRSGDLSVYWYQQSLDQGLQFLIQYYNGEERAKGNILERFSAQQFPDLHSELNLSSLELGDSALYFCASSGGGSSGRYNEQFFGPGTRLTVL.